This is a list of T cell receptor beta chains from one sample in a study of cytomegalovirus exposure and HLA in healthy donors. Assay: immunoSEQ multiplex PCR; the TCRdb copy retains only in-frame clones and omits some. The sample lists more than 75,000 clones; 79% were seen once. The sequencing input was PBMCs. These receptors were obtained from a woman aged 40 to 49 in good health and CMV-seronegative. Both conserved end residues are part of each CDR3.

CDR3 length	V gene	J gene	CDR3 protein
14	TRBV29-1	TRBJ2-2	CSVETVTRTGELFF
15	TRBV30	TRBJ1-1	CAWSGTKGAHTEAFF
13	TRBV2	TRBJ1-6	CASNRDGNSPLHF
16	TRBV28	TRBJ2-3	CASRTAGGGGTDTQYF
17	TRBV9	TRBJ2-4	CASSVAVGGIAKNIQYF
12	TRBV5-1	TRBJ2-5	CASSLAGETQYF
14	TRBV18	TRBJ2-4	CASSPRRGEAIQYF
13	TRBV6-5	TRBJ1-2	CASRGRGFPGYTF
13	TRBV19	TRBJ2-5	CASSIAGEETQYF
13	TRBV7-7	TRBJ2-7	CASSLDRGYEQYF
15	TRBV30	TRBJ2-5	CASRPSLGGYGTQYF
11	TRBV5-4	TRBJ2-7	CASSLSDEQYF
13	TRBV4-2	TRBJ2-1	CASSQPDRGVWFF
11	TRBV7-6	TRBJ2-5	CASSFRETQYF
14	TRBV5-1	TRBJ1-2	CASSLQQGNYGYTF
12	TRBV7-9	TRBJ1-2	CSSTLGRNGYTF
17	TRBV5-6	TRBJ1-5	CASSFGQGTGSNQPQHF
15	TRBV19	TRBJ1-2	CASSGRDSRFGGYTF
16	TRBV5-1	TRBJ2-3	CASSFPGLADTDTQYF
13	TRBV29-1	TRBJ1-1	CSVKGQYNTEAFF
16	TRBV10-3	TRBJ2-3	CAISVDQRGGGDTQYF
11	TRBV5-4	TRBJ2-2	CASSAAGELFF
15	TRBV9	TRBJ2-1	CASSYREDGYNEQFF